This is a list of T cell receptor beta chains from one sample in a study of identical twins. TCRdb itself ran the 5' RACE reads through MiXCR, one entry per CDR3 protein. The sample lists some 1,700,000 distinct CDR3 sequences, roughly a third occurring once. What was sequenced was cord blood. The receptors were gathered from a newborn girl in good health. Each CDR3 is given with its conserved first and last residue. D genes are given only for firm matches. A clone size is listed for some rows: how often the clone was seen (once, few, many), or a class if it is expanded.

J gene,V gene,clone size,D gene,CDR3 protein,CDR3 DNA
TRBJ2-1,TRBV12-3/TRBV12-4,few,TRBD1,CASSRDSSNNEQFF,TGTGCCAGCAGTCGGGACAGTAGCAACAATGAGCAGTTCTTC
TRBJ2-1,TRBV9,once,TRBD2,CASSVAFRTSGRRSYNKQFF,TGTGCCAGCAGCGTAGCTTTTCGGACTAGCGGGAGGAGGAGCTACAATAAGCAGTTCTTC
TRBJ2-3,TRBV7-9,few,NA,CASSLPRQGGGSTDTQYF,TGTGCCAGCAGCTTACCTCGACAGGGCGGGGGGAGCACAGATACGCAGTATTTT
TRBJ2-3,TRBV5-6,NA,TRBD2,CASSPIRSSGSYTDTQYF,TGTGCCAGCAGCCCCATCAGGTCTAGCGGGAGTTACACAGATACGCAGTATTTT
TRBJ2-5,TRBV6-2/TRBV6-3,NA,TRBD2,CASSYLSRKRGETQYF,TGTGCCAGCAGTTACTTATCCCGTAAGCGGGGCGAGACCCAGTACTTC
TRBJ2-1,TRBV12-3/TRBV12-4,NA,NA,CASSLARPSAYNEQFF,TGTGCCAGCAGTTTAGCGCGTCCTAGCGCCTACAATGAGCAGTTCTTC
TRBJ2-2,TRBV12-3/TRBV12-4,few,TRBD2,CASSPRLAGLNTGELFF,TGTGCCAGCAGTCCCCGCCTAGCGGGACTTAACACCGGGGAGCTGTTTTTT
TRBJ2-6,TRBV27,few,TRBD1,CASSANRGPSGANVLTF,TGTGCCAGCAGTGCAAACAGGGGCCCCTCTGGGGCCAACGTCCTGACTTTC
TRBJ2-1,TRBV4-1,NA,NA,CASSQDRRQGSNEQFF,TGCGCCAGCAGCCAAGATAGAAGGCAGGGTTCAAATGAGCAGTTCTTC
TRBJ2-5,TRBV5-1,NA,NA,CASSFAAWETQYF,TGCGCCAGCAGCTTTGCGGCTTGGGAGACCCAGTACTTC
TRBJ2-3,TRBV4-1,few,NA,CASSPQDGGRSTDTQYF,TGCGCCAGCAGCCCACAAGACGGGGGGCGAAGCACAGATACGCAGTATTTT
TRBJ2-1,TRBV7-2,few,TRBD2,CASSSRTSGGAVAIEQFF,TGTGCCAGCAGCTCCCGGACTAGCGGGGGGGCCGTTGCAATTGAGCAGTTCTTC
TRBJ2-5,TRBV5-1,NA,NA,CASSLAPSLETQYF,TGCGCCAGCAGCTTGGCTCCTAGCCTTGAGACCCAGTACTTC
TRBJ2-7,TRBV15,many,TRBD2,CATSRDREREIYEQYF,TGTGCCACCAGCAGAGATCGCGAGCGGGAGATCTACGAGCAGTACTTC
TRBJ1-5,TRBV12-3/TRBV12-4,NA,NA,CASSLDGLDQPQHF,TGTGCCAGCAGTTTGGACGGGCTGGATCAGCCCCAGCATTTT
TRBJ1-4,TRBV28,many,NA,CASSLDRKLFF,TGTGCCAGCAGTCTCGACAGAAAACTGTTTTTT
TRBJ2-7,TRBV28,few,NA,CAASSYEQYF,TGTGCCGCGAGCTCCTACGAGCAGTACTTC
TRBJ2-7,TRBV3-1,few,NA,CASSQMGGHEQYF,TGTGCCAGCAGCCAGATGGGTGGGCACGAGCAGTACTTC
TRBJ1-2,TRBV25-1,many,NA,CASSESRGIYGYTF,TGTGCCAGCAGTGAATCCCGAGGGATCTATGGCTACACCTTC
TRBJ2-1,TRBV20-1,few,TRBD2,CSAGGLANEQFF,TGCAGTGCTGGGGGACTAGCCAATGAGCAGTTCTTC
TRBJ2-1,TRBV20-1,many,TRBD2,CSASSGGYNEQFF,TGCAGTGCTAGTAGCGGGGGCTACAATGAGCAGTTCTTC
TRBJ2-1,TRBV2,few,NA,CASSETGLPYNEQFF,TGTGCCAGCAGTGAAACGGGGCTACCTTACAATGAGCAGTTCTTC
TRBJ2-7,TRBV5-1,once,TRBD2,CASSSRGTSGALSYNEQYF,TGCGCCAGCAGCAGTAGAGGGACTAGCGGGGCGTTATCCTACAATGAGCAGTACTTC
TRBJ2-1,TRBV6-5,NA,TRBD1,CASSPRTGAPYNEQFF,TGTGCCAGCAGTCCCCGCACAGGGGCGCCCTACAATGAGCAGTTCTTC
TRBJ2-7,TRBV5-4,NA,NA,CASSLPGTHEQYF,TGTGCCAGCAGCTTGCCCGGAACCCACGAGCAGTACTTC
TRBJ2-7,TRBV21-1,few,NA,CASSKVATGGSYEQYF,TGTGCCAGCAGCAAAGTGGCGACAGGGGGATCCTACGAGCAGTACTTC
TRBJ2-3,TRBV21-1,NA,NA,CASSRKGGGTQYF,TGTGCCAGCAGCCGAAAAGGGGGGGGTACGCAGTATTTT
TRBJ2-3,TRBV7-2,few,NA,CASSLASAAVEGTDTQYF,TGTGCCAGCAGCTTAGCCTCCGCGGCGGTCGAGGGGACAGATACGCAGTATTTT
TRBJ2-5,TRBV5-1,NA,NA,CASRGWGQETQYF,TGCGCCAGCAGAGGTTGGGGGCAAGAGACCCAGTACTTC
TRBJ1-5,TRBV6-6,few,NA,CASSYRTSAYSNQPQHF,TGTGCCAGCAGTTACCGGACGAGCGCCTATAGCAATCAGCCCCAGCATTTT
TRBJ2-7,TRBV29-1,NA,NA,CSVGPTGYYEQYF,TGCAGCGTTGGCCCGACAGGCTACTACGAGCAGTACTTC
TRBJ1-2,TRBV5-1,NA,NA,CASSLGFQGPYGYTF,TGCGCCAGCAGCTTGGGGTTCCAGGGGCCCTATGGCTACACCTTC
TRBJ2-7,TRBV20-1,few,NA,CSARRSAGVYEQYF,TGCAGTGCTAGACGTTCGGCAGGGGTTTACGAGCAGTACTTC
TRBJ2-4,TRBV4-1,NA,NA,CASSPFVLAKNIQYF,TGCGCCAGCAGCCCCTTTGTGCTAGCCAAAAACATTCAGTACTTC
TRBJ2-1,TRBV10-3,NA,NA,CAISDREPGFNEQFF,TGTGCCATCAGTGACAGGGAGCCCGGATTCAATGAGCAGTTCTTC
TRBJ2-5,TRBV6-5,NA,TRBD1,CASSSVPGQGWAFQETQYF,TGTGCCAGCAGTTCCGTCCCGGGACAGGGGTGGGCATTTCAAGAGACCCAGTACTTC
TRBJ1-5,TRBV18,few,NA,CASSQTPGKWQPQHF,TGTGCCAGCTCACAAACGCCGGGGAAATGGCAGCCCCAGCATTTT
TRBJ2-2,TRBV4-2,NA,TRBD2,CASSPIAGGTGELFF,TGTGCCAGCAGCCCGATAGCGGGAGGTACCGGGGAGCTGTTTTTT
TRBJ2-3,TRBV7-2,NA,NA,CASSSTFVTDTQYF,TGTGCCAGCAGCTCCACCTTTGTTACAGATACGCAGTATTTT
TRBJ2-1,TRBV18,NA,NA,CASSPSRAGNNEQFF,TGTGCCAGCTCACCATCGAGGGCAGGGAACAATGAGCAGTTCTTC
TRBJ1-2,TRBV6-1,NA,NA,CASSEVTGYTF,TGTGCCAGCAGTGAAGTGACGGGCTACACCTTC
TRBJ2-1,TRBV7-9,few,TRBD2,CASSYRTRGKYNEQFF,TGTGCCAGCAGCTACAGGACTAGGGGAAAATACAATGAGCAGTTCTTC
TRBJ2-3,TRBV7-2,few,TRBD2,CASSLYGGDTQYF,TGTGCCAGCAGCTTATACGGGGGGGATACGCAGTATTTT
TRBJ2-4,TRBV27,many,TRBD2,CASSLGRGSKNIQYF,TGTGCCAGCAGTTTAGGGAGGGGATCCAAAAACATTCAGTACTTC
TRBJ2-5,TRBV7-6,few,TRBD2,CASSLIAGGTVETQYF,TGTGCCAGCAGCTTAATCGCGGGGGGGACGGTGGAGACCCAGTACTTC
TRBJ2-1,TRBV6-5,few,TRBD1,CASSAFRDRGYNEQFF,TGTGCCAGCAGTGCGTTCAGGGACAGGGGCTACAATGAGCAGTTCTTC
TRBJ2-3,TRBV12-3/TRBV12-4,NA,TRBD2,CASSLSGLAGGPLSTDTQYF,TGTGCCAGCAGTTTATCGGGACTAGCGGGGGGGCCCCTCAGCACAGATACGCAGTATTTT
TRBJ1-2,TRBV6-6,NA,TRBD1,CASRRQGSDYGYTF,TGTGCCAGCAGACGACAGGGGAGCGACTATGGCTACACCTTC